The clone carrying this TCR beta chain was found once. The antigen remains undetermined. The ends were cut back, 3 bases at V and 0 bases at J, with 6 bases in the middle. The CDR3 runs 13 residues. In germline, CDR1 is SGDLS, CDR2 YYNGEE. This entry comes from a study of PD-1 blockade in classical Hodgkin lymphoma. Study summary: The nivolumab dose that patients received was 3 mg/kg, given intravenously every 2 weeks.

Sequencing used immunoSEQ multiplex PCR; TCRdb keeps in-frame clones, though not all of them. The sample yields around 35,000 clones, about 72% seen once. As for time point: cycle 4 day 1 (C4D1), after more than five weeks of nivolumab. In every patient, relapse followed autologous stem cell transplantation, while exposure to brentuximab vedotin differed. Broader study findings: There was a significant rise in CD4+ TCR diversity by C4D1, with no such rise for CD8+. Causes of the repertoire differences remain undefined, possibly disease activity or prior therapy. The baseline diversity of complete responders showed similarity to that of newly diagnosed patients.

J is TRBJ1-1 and V is TRBV9; the D is unclear. The TCR sequence derives from a human donor with classical Hodgkin lymphoma. The sample was peripheral blood mononuclear cells (PBMCs), taken before the fourth cycle of nivolumab. DNA of the CDR3: TGTGCCAGCAGCGCTAGGATGAACACTGAAGCTTTCTTT. Translated: CASSARMNTEAFF. Full variable domain (rest looked up from reference TRBV9 and TRBJ1-1): DSGVTQTPKHLITATGQRVTLRCSPRSGDLSVYWYQQSLDQGLQFLIQYYNGEERAKGNILERFSAQQFPDLHSELNLSSLELGDSALYFCASSARMNTEAFFGQGTRLTVV.